Sequencing of this TCR beta chain was carried out in a study of somatic mutations in cytotoxic T cells in rheumatoid arthritis. Here immunoSEQ multiplex PCR was the method, and the copy in TCRdb shows in-frame clones only, minus some. The table shows about 15,000 clones, with under 80% occurring only once. The CDR3 length is 15 residues. Germline V gene data show CDR1 as MRHNA and CDR2 as SNTAGT. V was trimmed by 0 bases and J by 6 bases, leaving 12 bases between them. The sequenced sample consisted of CD8+ T cells sorted from blood. This receptor was taken from an adult with rheumatoid arthritis. The gene calls are TRBV6-4 and TRBJ2-1; D is undetermined. CDR3 amino acids: CASSDSMATGNEQFF. CDR3 sequence (DNA): TGTGCCAGCAGTGACTCGATGGCAACGGGCAATGAGCAGTTCTTC.